These T cell receptor beta chains were read from a single sample in a study of CD8+ T cells in alopecia areata. The repertoire was sequenced with immunoSEQ multiplex PCR; TCRdb's copy has only in-frame clones and lacks some. Among around 140,000 clones, roughly 53% were seen once, and the ten largest hold 5% to 7%. Material: CD4+ T cells sorted from blood, obtained at week 0. These receptors were collected from a human donor with alopecia areata. Each CDR3 is given with its conserved first and last residue. Each record gives: J gene, D gene, clone size, V gene, CDR3 protein, CDR3 DNA. A D gene is named only where the DNA matches it firmly. Rows may omit the clone size; those that give it use once, few, many or a size class.

j_gene: TRBJ1-5; d_gene: .; abundance: .; v_gene: TRBV30; CDR3aa: CAWSGSARNQPQHF; CDR3nt: TGTGCCTGGAGTGGTTCAGCTAGGAATCAGCCCCAGCATTTT
j_gene: TRBJ1-1; d_gene: .; abundance: .; v_gene: TRBV5-1; CDR3aa: CASSFNGNTEAFF; CDR3nt: TGCGCCAGCAGCTTTAATGGGAACACTGAAGCTTTCTTT
j_gene: TRBJ2-2; d_gene: .; abundance: .; v_gene: TRBV5-1; CDR3aa: CASSIIPGRLSNTGELFF; CDR3nt: TGCGCCAGCAGCATAATTCCGGGACGCCTGTCCAACACCGGGGAGCTGTTTTTT
j_gene: TRBJ2-1; d_gene: TRBD2; abundance: .; v_gene: TRBV7-2; CDR3aa: CASSPGGAGRDEQFF; CDR3nt: TGTGCCAGCAGCCCGGGAGGAGCGGGGCGGGATGAGCAGTTCTTC
j_gene: TRBJ2-5; d_gene: .; abundance: .; v_gene: TRBV7-2; CDR3aa: CASSLEGGAGETQYF; CDR3nt: TGTGCCAGCAGCTTAGAGGGTGGGGCCGGGGAGACCCAGTACTTC
j_gene: TRBJ1-1; d_gene: .; abundance: .; v_gene: TRBV7-2; CDR3aa: CASSLDGWKTEAFF; CDR3nt: TGTGCCAGCAGCTTGGACGGCTGGAAGACTGAAGCTTTCTTT
j_gene: TRBJ1-2; d_gene: .; abundance: .; v_gene: TRBV30; CDR3aa: CASGTNYGYTF; CDR3nt: TGTGCGTCGGGCACTAACTATGGCTACACCTTC
j_gene: TRBJ1-3; d_gene: .; abundance: .; v_gene: TRBV9; CDR3aa: CASSARTASSGNTIYF; CDR3nt: TGTGCCAGCAGCGCCAGGACAGCCTCCTCTGGAAACACCATATATTTT
j_gene: TRBJ1-6; d_gene: .; abundance: .; v_gene: TRBV6-5; CDR3aa: CASKQISYNSPLHF; CDR3nt: TGTGCCAGCAAACAGATCTCCTATAATTCACCCCTCCACTTT
j_gene: TRBJ2-3; d_gene: TRBD2; abundance: .; v_gene: TRBV5-6; CDR3aa: CASSLGLAGTDTQYF; CDR3nt: TGTGCCAGCAGCTTGGGACTAGCGGGCACAGATACGCAGTATTTT
j_gene: TRBJ1-2; d_gene: .; abundance: .; v_gene: TRBV6-4; CDR3aa: CASSASRGEYGYTF; CDR3nt: TGTGCCAGCAGTGCCTCTCGGGGGGAGTATGGCTACACCTTC
j_gene: TRBJ2-1; d_gene: TRBD2; abundance: .; v_gene: TRBV7-6; CDR3aa: CASSYPRWKRGGRDEQFF; CDR3nt: TGTGCCAGCAGCTACCCAAGGTGGAAGCGGGGGGGCCGTGATGAGCAGTTCTTC
j_gene: TRBJ2-7; d_gene: .; abundance: .; v_gene: TRBV30; CDR3aa: CAWSVPPQGTYEQYF; CDR3nt: TGTGCCTGGAGTGTACCTCCGCAGGGAACCTACGAGCAGTACTTC
j_gene: TRBJ2-5; d_gene: .; abundance: few; v_gene: TRBV5-1; CDR3aa: CASSIRTTTQETQYF; CDR3nt: TGCGCCAGCAGCATCCGGACTACTACTCAAGAGACCCAGTACTTC
j_gene: TRBJ2-7; d_gene: TRBD1; abundance: few; v_gene: TRBV7-2; CDR3aa: CASSSDRGLSYEQYF; CDR3nt: TGTGCCAGCAGCTCCGACAGGGGGCTCTCCTACGAGCAGTACTTC
j_gene: TRBJ2-3; d_gene: TRBD2; abundance: few; v_gene: TRBV7-8; CDR3aa: CASSLNPSGATDTQYF; CDR3nt: TGTGCCAGCAGCTTAAATCCTAGCGGGGCGACAGATACGCAGTATTTT
j_gene: TRBJ1-6; d_gene: TRBD1; abundance: few; v_gene: TRBV4-2; CDR3aa: CASSQGQGQGSSPLHF; CDR3nt: TGTGCCAGCAGCCAAGGGCAGGGACAGGGGAGCTCACCCCTCCACTTT
j_gene: TRBJ2-5; d_gene: TRBD2; abundance: .; v_gene: TRBV10-3; CDR3aa: CAISSSGAPETQYF; CDR3nt: TGTGCCATCAGTAGTAGCGGGGCCCCAGAGACCCAGTACTTC
j_gene: TRBJ2-7; d_gene: .; abundance: .; v_gene: TRBV30; CDR3aa: CAWSVNYEQYF; CDR3nt: TGTGCCTGGAGTGTGAACTACGAGCAGTACTTC
j_gene: TRBJ2-7; d_gene: .; abundance: .; v_gene: TRBV27; CDR3aa: CASSLGSLYEQYF; CDR3nt: TGTGCCAGCAGTTTGGGCAGCCTCTACGAGCAGTACTTC
j_gene: TRBJ2-5; d_gene: TRBD2; abundance: .; v_gene: TRBV5-1; CDR3aa: CASSSPPTSDTYQETQYF; CDR3nt: TGCGCCAGCAGCAGTCCCCCTACTAGCGACACGTACCAAGAGACCCAGTACTTC
j_gene: TRBJ2-5; d_gene: .; abundance: .; v_gene: TRBV29-1; CDR3aa: CSVNGGIQETQYF; CDR3nt: TGCAGCGTTAACGGGGGTATCCAAGAGACCCAGTACTTC
j_gene: TRBJ1-6; d_gene: .; abundance: .; v_gene: TRBV30; CDR3aa: CAWNPGITPNSPLHF; CDR3nt: TGTGCCTGGAACCCGGGAATCACCCCTAATTCACCCCTCCACTTT
j_gene: TRBJ1-4; d_gene: TRBD1; abundance: few; v_gene: TRBV7-9; CDR3aa: CASSPGQGNEKLFF; CDR3nt: TGTGCCAGCAGCCCGGGACAGGGGAATGAAAAACTGTTTTTT
j_gene: TRBJ2-7; d_gene: TRBD2; abundance: .; v_gene: TRBV7-2; CDR3aa: CASSPVLAGYEQYF; CDR3nt: TGTGCCAGCAGCCCGGTCCTAGCGGGCTACGAGCAGTACTTC
j_gene: TRBJ1-2; d_gene: .; abundance: .; v_gene: TRBV2; CDR3aa: CASSVRHGYTF; CDR3nt: TGTGCCAGCAGTGTGAGACATGGCTACACCTTC
j_gene: TRBJ2-5; d_gene: .; abundance: .; v_gene: TRBV7-2; CDR3aa: CASSGGLSAETQYF; CDR3nt: TGTGCCAGCAGCGGGGGACTTTCGGCGGAGACCCAGTACTTC
j_gene: TRBJ1-2; d_gene: TRBD1; abundance: .; v_gene: TRBV19; CDR3aa: CASSIPTGSNRGRSGGYTF; CDR3nt: TGTGCCAGTAGTATTCCCACCGGATCGAACAGGGGAAGGAGCGGTGGCTACACCTTC
j_gene: TRBJ2-1; d_gene: .; abundance: .; v_gene: TRBV30; CDR3aa: CAWTGWLNEQFF; CDR3nt: TGTGCCTGGACAGGGTGGTTAAATGAGCAGTTCTTC
j_gene: TRBJ2-6; d_gene: .; abundance: .; v_gene: TRBV5-8; CDR3aa: CASSGRGGANVLTF; CDR3nt: TGTGCCAGCAGCGGGCGAGGTGGGGCCAACGTCCTGACTTTC
j_gene: TRBJ2-6; d_gene: .; abundance: few; v_gene: TRBV28; CDR3aa: CASSSPGAGANVLTF; CDR3nt: TGTGCCAGCAGTTCCCCCGGGGCTGGGGCCAACGTCCTGACTTTC
j_gene: TRBJ1-6; d_gene: .; abundance: few; v_gene: TRBV5-1; CDR3aa: CASSLAGPRYNSPLHF; CDR3nt: TGCGCCAGCAGCTTGGCCGGACCGCGTTATAATTCACCCCTCCACTTT
j_gene: TRBJ1-2; d_gene: .; abundance: .; v_gene: TRBV5-4; CDR3aa: CASSLEPGRNYGYTF; CDR3nt: TGTGCCAGCAGCCTGGAGCCTGGACGGAACTATGGCTACACCTTC
j_gene: TRBJ1-6; d_gene: TRBD1; abundance: .; v_gene: TRBV5-1; CDR3aa: CASSRGQENSPLHF; CDR3nt: TGCGCCAGCAGCCGAGGACAGGAGAATTCACCCCTCCACTTT
j_gene: TRBJ2-3; d_gene: .; abundance: .; v_gene: TRBV18; CDR3aa: CASSSTDTQYF; CDR3nt: TGTGCCAGCTCAAGTACAGATACGCAGTATTTT
j_gene: TRBJ2-3; d_gene: TRBD2; abundance: .; v_gene: TRBV5-1; CDR3aa: CASRLELAVGDTQYF; CDR3nt: TGCGCCAGCAGATTGGAACTAGCGGTGGGAGATACGCAGTATTTT
j_gene: TRBJ1-1; d_gene: .; abundance: few; v_gene: TRBV7-8; CDR3aa: CASSSYADAAFF; CDR3nt: TGTGCCAGCAGCAGTTACGCAGATGCAGCTTTCTTT
j_gene: TRBJ1-5; d_gene: .; abundance: .; v_gene: TRBV29-1; CDR3aa: CSAGLTGQPQHF; CDR3nt: TGCAGCGCCGGACTGACAGGACAGCCCCAGCATTTT
j_gene: TRBJ2-7; d_gene: .; abundance: .; v_gene: TRBV29-1; CDR3aa: CSVVSGYPSYEQYF; CDR3nt: TGCAGCGTTGTTAGTGGGTACCCATCCTACGAGCAGTACTTC
j_gene: TRBJ1-5; d_gene: .; abundance: .; v_gene: TRBV9; CDR3aa: CASSVDKGPQHF; CDR3nt: TGTGCCAGCAGCGTAGACAAGGGGCCCCAGCATTTT
j_gene: TRBJ1-2; d_gene: .; abundance: few; v_gene: TRBV30; CDR3aa: CAWKGGNYGYTF; CDR3nt: TGTGCCTGGAAGGGGGGAAACTATGGCTACACCTTC
j_gene: TRBJ1-1; d_gene: .; abundance: .; v_gene: TRBV23-1; CDR3aa: CASSHPFPGTSEQRNTEAFF; CDR3nt: TGCGCCAGCAGTCACCCCTTTCCCGGGACGTCCGAACAGAGGAACACTGAAGCTTTCTTT